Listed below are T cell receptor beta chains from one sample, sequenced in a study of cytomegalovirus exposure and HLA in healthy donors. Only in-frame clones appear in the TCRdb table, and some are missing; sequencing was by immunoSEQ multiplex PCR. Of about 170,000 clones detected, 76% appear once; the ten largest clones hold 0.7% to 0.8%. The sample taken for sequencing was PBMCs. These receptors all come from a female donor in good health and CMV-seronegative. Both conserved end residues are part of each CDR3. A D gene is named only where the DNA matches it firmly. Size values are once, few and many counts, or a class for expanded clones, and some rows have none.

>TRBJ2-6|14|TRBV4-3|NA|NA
CASSVGTGANGLTF
TGCGCCAGCAGCGTCGGGACTGGGGCCAACGGCCTGACTTTC
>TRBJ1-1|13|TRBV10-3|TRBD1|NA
CAIRGTGNTEAFF
TGTGCCATCAGAGGGACAGGGAACACTGAAGCTTTCTTT
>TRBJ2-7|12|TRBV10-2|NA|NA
CASSEGGRQQYF
TGCGCCAGCAGTGAGGGGGGGAGGCAGCAGTACTTC
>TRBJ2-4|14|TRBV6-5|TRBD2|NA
CASSYTGAGNIQYF
TGTGCCAGCAGTTACACGGGAGCGGGGAACATTCAGTACTTC
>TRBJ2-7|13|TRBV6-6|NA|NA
CASSRQTAYEQYF
TGTGCCAGCAGTCGACAGACCGCCTACGAGCAGTACTTC
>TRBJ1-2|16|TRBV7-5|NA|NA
CARSLRAGGIDDGYTF
TGTGCCAGAAGTCTTAGGGCAGGGGGCATTGACGATGGCTACACCTTC
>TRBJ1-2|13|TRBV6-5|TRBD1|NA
CASSQRDREGYTF
TGTGCCAGCAGTCAAAGGGACAGGGAGGGCTACACCTTC
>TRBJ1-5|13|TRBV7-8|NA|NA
CASSLGAPEPQHF
TGTGCCAGCAGCCTAGGGGCCCCTGAGCCCCAGCATTTT
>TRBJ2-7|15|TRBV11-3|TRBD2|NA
CASSTPSGRGYEQYF
TGTGCCAGCAGCACCCCCAGCGGGAGAGGCTACGAGCAGTACTTC
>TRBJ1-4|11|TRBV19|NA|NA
CASSNDQSLFF
TGTGCCAGTAGTAACGATCAGTCACTGTTTTTT
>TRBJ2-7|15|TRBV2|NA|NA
CASRLLLLQSYEQYF
TGTGCCAGCAGATTACTATTACTACAATCCTACGAGCAGTACTTC
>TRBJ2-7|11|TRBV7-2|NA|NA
CASSPSYEQYF
TGTGCCAGCAGCCCCAGCTACGAGCAGTACTTC
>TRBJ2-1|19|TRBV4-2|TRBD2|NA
CASSQFRTSGRASGNEQFF
TGTGCCAGCAGCCAATTTCGGACTAGCGGGAGGGCCTCTGGCAATGAGCAGTTCTTC
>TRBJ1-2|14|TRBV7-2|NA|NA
CASSQARDTYGYTF
TGTGCCAGCAGCCAAGCCAGGGACACCTATGGCTACACCTTC
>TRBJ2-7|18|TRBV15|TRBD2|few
CATSGTPGTSVYEAEQYF
TGTGCCACCAGCGGGACCCCCGGGACTAGTGTTTATGAAGCCGAGCAGTACTTC
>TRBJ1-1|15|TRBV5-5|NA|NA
CASTWGQRFNTEAFF
TGTGCCAGCACCTGGGGGCAAAGATTTAACACTGAAGCTTTCTTT
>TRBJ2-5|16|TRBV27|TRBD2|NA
CASSSQGLAGQETQYF
TGTGCCAGCAGTTCCCAGGGACTAGCGGGGCAAGAGACCCAGTACTTC
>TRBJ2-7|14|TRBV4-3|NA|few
CASSHNSVGYEQYF
TGCGCCAGCAGCCACAATTCGGTCGGCTACGAGCAGTACTTC
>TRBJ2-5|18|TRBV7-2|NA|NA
CANSLNSPGGGGGETQYF
TGTGCCAACAGCTTAAACAGTCCGGGGGGAGGGGGGGGAGAGACCCAGTACTTC
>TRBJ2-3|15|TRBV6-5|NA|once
CASPLRDFGTDTQYF
TGTGCCAGCCCCCTCCGGGACTTCGGGACAGATACGCAGTATTTT
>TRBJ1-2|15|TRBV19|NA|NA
CASRNPGGNYYGYTF
TGTGCCAGTAGAAACCCCGGCGGTAATTACTATGGCTACACCTTC
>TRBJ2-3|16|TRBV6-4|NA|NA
CASSDYGREDTDTQYF
TGTGCCAGCAGTGACTATGGCAGGGAAGACACAGATACGCAGTATTTT
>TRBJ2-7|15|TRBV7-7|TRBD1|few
CASSPRRRGLYEQYF
TGTGCCAGCAGCCCCCGCCGCAGGGGGCTCTACGAGCAGTACTTC
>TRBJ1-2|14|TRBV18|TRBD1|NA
CASSASGTAYGYTF
TGTGCCAGCTCAGCCTCCGGGACAGCCTATGGCTACACCTTC
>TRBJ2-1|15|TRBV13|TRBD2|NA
CASSFIAGGRDEQFF
TGTGCCAGCAGTTTCATAGCGGGGGGGCGGGATGAGCAGTTCTTC
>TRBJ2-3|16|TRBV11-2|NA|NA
CASSLGSGSSTDTQYF
TGTGCCAGCAGCTTGGGCAGCGGTTCTAGCACAGATACGCAGTATTTT
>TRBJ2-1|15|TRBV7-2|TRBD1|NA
CASSFAGTGGNEQFF
TGTGCCAGCAGCTTCGCCGGGACAGGGGGCAATGAGCAGTTCTTC
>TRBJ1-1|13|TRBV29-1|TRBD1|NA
CSVAQGLNTEAFF
TGCAGCGTGGCACAGGGGCTGAACACTGAAGCTTTCTTT
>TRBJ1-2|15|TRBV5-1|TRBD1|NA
CASSLGTGVQHGYTF
TGCGCCAGCAGCTTGGGGACAGGGGTGCAGCATGGCTACACCTTC
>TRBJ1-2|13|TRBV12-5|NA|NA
CASRSEALGGYTF
TGTGCTAGTAGGTCCGAGGCGCTTGGGGGCTACACCTTC
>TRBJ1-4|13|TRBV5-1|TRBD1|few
CASRTGDVEKLFF
TGCGCCAGCCGGACAGGGGACGTTGAAAAACTGTTTTTT
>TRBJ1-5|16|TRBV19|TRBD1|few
CASSIETGGSNQPQHF
TGTGCCAGTAGTATTGAGACAGGGGGTAGCAATCAGCCCCAGCATTTT
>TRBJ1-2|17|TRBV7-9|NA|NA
CASSLGPKAAANYGYTF
TGTGCCAGCAGCTTAGGGCCAAAGGCGGCAGCTAACTATGGCTACACCTTC
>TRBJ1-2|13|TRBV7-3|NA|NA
CASSFDSGLGYTF
TGTGCCAGCAGCTTTGACTCTGGTCTTGGCTACACCTTC
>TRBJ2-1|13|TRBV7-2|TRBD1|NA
CASSSGQGRRQFF
TGTGCCAGCAGCTCGGGACAGGGGAGGAGGCAGTTCTTC
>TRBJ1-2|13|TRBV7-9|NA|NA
CASSLRANYGYTF
TGTGCCAGCAGCTTGAGGGCTAACTATGGCTACACCTTC
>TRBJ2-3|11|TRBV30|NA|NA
CAWNSVDTQYF
TGTGCCTGGAACTCTGTGGATACGCAGTATTTT
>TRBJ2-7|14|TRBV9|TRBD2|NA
CASSVGLDVGEQYF
TGTGCCAGCAGCGTGGGACTAGATGTTGGGGAGCAGTACTTC
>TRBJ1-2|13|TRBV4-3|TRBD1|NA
CASSSRTGGGYTF
TGCGCCAGCAGCTCACGGACAGGGGGTGGCTACACCTTC
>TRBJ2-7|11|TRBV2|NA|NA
CASSPSYEQYF
TGTGCCAGCAGTCCTTCCTACGAGCAGTACTTC
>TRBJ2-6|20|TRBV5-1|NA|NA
CASSLARWDIKFSGANVLTF
TGCGCCAGCAGCTTGGCTCGGTGGGACATCAAATTCTCTGGGGCCAACGTCCTGACTTTC
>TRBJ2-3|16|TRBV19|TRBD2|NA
CASSVGLAAVTDTQYF
TGTGCCAGTAGTGTTGGACTAGCGGCCGTCACAGATACGCAGTATTTT
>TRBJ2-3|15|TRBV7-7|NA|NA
CASSFWATVTDTQYF
TGTGCCAGCAGCTTTTGGGCTACCGTCACAGATACGCAGTATTTT
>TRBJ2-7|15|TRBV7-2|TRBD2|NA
CASSSDASGRYEQYF
TGTGCCAGCAGCTCCGACGCAAGCGGGAGATACGAGCAGTACTTC
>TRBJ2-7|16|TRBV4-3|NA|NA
CASSQYRDGGVSEQYF
TGCGCCAGCAGCCAATACCGGGACGGGGGAGTTTCCGAGCAGTACTTC